This TCR beta chain was retrieved from a study of molecular identifiers for immune sequencing clone quantification. MiXCR, run by TCRdb on the PCR reads, gives a single entry per CDR3 protein. The sample includes nearly 650,000 distinct CDR3 sequences, roughly 25% seen only once; the top ten take roughly 0.83%. Trimming removed 0 bases from V and 9 bases from J, with 14 bases in between. Germline V gene data show CDR1 as LNHNV and CDR2 as YYDKDF (reference sequence). The CDR3 spans 14 residues. The source material was naive CD8+ T cells from blood, with Jurkat cell RNA spiked in. Indicated subset: FACS-sorted CD8+CD4-CCR7+CD45RA+ naive T cells. The TCR was taken from a human donor in good health. Some libraries in this study had Jurkat cell RNA spiked in. The chain links TRBV15 to TRBJ1-2, with D unresolved. The CDR3 DNA is TGTGCCACCAGCAGAGATTGGGCAACCCATAGCTACACCTTC. Translating it yields CATSRDWATHSYTF.